This T cell receptor beta chain was observed in a study of cytomegalovirus exposure and HLA in healthy donors. The study's findings and limits: Being indistinguishable, some V segments were excluded, TRBV6-2 and TRBV6-3 among them.

Regarding this clone: The antigen remains unidentified.

Both 60 Vbeta primers and 13 Jbeta primers went into the PCR. TCRdb keeps only in-frame clones here, not all; method: immunoSEQ multiplex PCR. The profile covers over 65,000 clones, with roughly 74% appearing a single time and roughly 2.2% taken by the ten largest. The CDR3 is made up of 14 amino acids. Germline V CDR1 and CDR2: MNHNY, SVGAGI (reference sequence). Trimming pared 6 bases from V and 0 bases from J, leaving 12 bases between. The J gene is TRBJ2-7, the V gene TRBV6-6; D may be TRBD1 (6 bases). Sample: PBMCs. This TCR came from a man aged 35 to 55 in good health and CMV-seronegative. The CDR3 spells CASRPTGYSYEQYF. In DNA form, the CDR3 reads TGTGCCAGCAGGCCGACAGGCTACTCCTACGAGCAGTACTTC.